This T cell receptor beta chain was documented in a study of shared clonotypes between healthy human individuals. Study results and caveats: Estimated richness was generally greater in naive than memory subsets.

Details on this clone: Its cognate antigen is unknown.

The method was immunoSEQ multiplex PCR; TCRdb's version includes in-frame clones alone and lacks a portion of them. The repertoire includes roughly 1,600,000 clones, 98% to 99% of them detected once, and 0.36% sits in the top ten. From germline, CDR1 is MDHEN and CDR2 SYDVKM. V gave up 2 bases and J gave up 3 bases, with 10 bases separating them. The CDR3 spans 14 residues. The sequence derives from a man under 40 in good health. The chain couples TRBV28 to TRBJ1-1; D is ambiguous. Sequenced input: naive CD4+ T cells sorted from blood. The subset denotes: CD45RA+ positively selected. In DNA, the CDR3 is TGTGCCAGCAGTTTAAGGAGTAGGGACACTGAAGCTTTCTTT. Its translation is CASSLRSRDTEAFF. Variable domain in full (rest from reference TRBV28 and TRBJ1-1): DVKVTQSSRYLVKRTGEKVFLECVQDMDHENMFWYRQDPGLGLRLIYFSYDVKMKEKGDIPEGYSVSREKKERFSLILESASTNQTSMYLCASSLRSRDTEAFFGQGTRLTVV.